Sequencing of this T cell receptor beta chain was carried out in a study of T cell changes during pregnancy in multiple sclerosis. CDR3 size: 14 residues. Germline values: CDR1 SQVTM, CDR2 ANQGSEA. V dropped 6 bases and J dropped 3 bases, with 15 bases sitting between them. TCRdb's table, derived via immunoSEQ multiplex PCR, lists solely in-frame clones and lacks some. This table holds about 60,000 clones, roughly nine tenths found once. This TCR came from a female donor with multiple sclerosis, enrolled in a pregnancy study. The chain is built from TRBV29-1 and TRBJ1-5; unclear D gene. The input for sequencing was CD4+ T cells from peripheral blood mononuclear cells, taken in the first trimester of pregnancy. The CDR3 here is CSVVDTAFNQPQHF. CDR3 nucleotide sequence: TGCAGCGTGGTTGACACAGCCTTCAATCAGCCCCAGCATTTT.